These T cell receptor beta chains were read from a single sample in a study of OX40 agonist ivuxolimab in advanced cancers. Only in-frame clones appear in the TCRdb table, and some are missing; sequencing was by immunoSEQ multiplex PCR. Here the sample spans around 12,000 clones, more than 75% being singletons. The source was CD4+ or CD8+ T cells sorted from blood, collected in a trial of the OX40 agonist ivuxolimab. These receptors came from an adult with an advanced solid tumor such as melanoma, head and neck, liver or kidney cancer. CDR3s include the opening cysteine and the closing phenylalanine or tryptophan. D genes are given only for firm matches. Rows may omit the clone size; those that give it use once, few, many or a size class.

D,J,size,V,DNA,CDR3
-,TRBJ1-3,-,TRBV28,TGTGCCAGCAGTTTAGAGAACTCCCGGTACACCATATATTTT,CASSLENSRYTIYF
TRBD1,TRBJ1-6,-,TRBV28,TGTGCCAGCAATAAAGAGGACAGGGAAGAATCACCCCTCCACTTT,CASNKEDREESPLHF
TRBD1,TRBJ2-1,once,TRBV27,TGTGCCAGCAGTCCCGGACAGGGGTCCTACAATGAGCAGTTCTTC,CASSPGQGSYNEQFF
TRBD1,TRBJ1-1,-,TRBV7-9,TGTGCCAGCATCTCAAACAGGGGTTGGACTGAAGCTTTCTTT,CASISNRGWTEAFF
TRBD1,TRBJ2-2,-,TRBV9,TGTGCCAGCAGCTCCCAACAGGGGTCCGACACCGGGGAGCTGTTTTTT,CASSSQQGSDTGELFF
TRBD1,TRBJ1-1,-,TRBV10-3,TGTGCCATCAGTGAGACCCGGACAGGGTCGACTGAAGCTTTCTTT,CAISETRTGSTEAFF
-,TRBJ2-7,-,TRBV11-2,TGTGCCAGCAGCTTAATCCCACGGGGGTTCTCCTACGAGCAGTACTTC,CASSLIPRGFSYEQYF
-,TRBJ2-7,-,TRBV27,TGTGCCAGCAGTTTAGGTCTATTCTACGAGCAGTACTTC,CASSLGLFYEQYF
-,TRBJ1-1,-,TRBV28,TGTGCCAGCAGTTTCCGTGGGGCTAACACTGAAGCTTTCTTT,CASSFRGANTEAFF
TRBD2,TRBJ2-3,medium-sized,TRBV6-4,TGTGCCAGCAGTGACTCGAATAGCGGGGGGGCAGATACGCAGTATTTT,CASSDSNSGGADTQYF
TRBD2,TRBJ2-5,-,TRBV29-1,TGCAGCGTGACCGGGACTAGCGTAGAGACCCAGTACTTC,CSVTGTSVETQYF
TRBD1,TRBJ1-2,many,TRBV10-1,TGCGCCAGCAGCGGGATTGACCAGGACAGGGGGAGAGGCTACACCTTC,CASSGIDQDRGRGYTF
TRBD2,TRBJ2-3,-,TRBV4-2,TGTGCCAGCAGCCAAGAATTGGCGGGAGGGACAGATACGCAGTATTTT,CASSQELAGGTDTQYF
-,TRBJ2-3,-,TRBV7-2,TGTGCCAGCAGCTCTGTAGCGGATACGCAGTATTTT,CASSSVADTQYF
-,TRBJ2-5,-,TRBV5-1,TGCGCCAGCAGCTTGGGGCTAGCGGAGACCCAGTACTTC,CASSLGLAETQYF
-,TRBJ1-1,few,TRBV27,TGTGCCAGCAGTGCCGCAAACCGGCGATATGAAGCTTTCTTT,CASSAANRRYEAFF
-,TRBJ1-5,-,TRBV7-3,TGTGCCAGCAGCTTAAAGGGGGTGGGAACCCAGCATTTT,CASSLKGVGTQHF
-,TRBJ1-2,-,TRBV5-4,TGTGCCAGCAGCTTGTGGCAGGCGAACTATGGCTACACCTTC,CASSLWQANYGYTF
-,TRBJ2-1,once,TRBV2,TGTGCCAGCACGTTCCTCAATGAGCAGTTCTTC,CASTFLNEQFF
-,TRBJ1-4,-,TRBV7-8,TGTGCCAGCAGCAAGGGATACAGGGAGGCTAATGAAAAACTGTTTTTT,CASSKGYREANEKLFF
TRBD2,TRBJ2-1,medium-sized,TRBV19,TGTGCCAGTAGTTGGAGCGGGAACGGCAATGAGCAGTTCTTC,CASSWSGNGNEQFF
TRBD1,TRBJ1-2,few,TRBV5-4,TGTGCCAGCAGCCCTGTAACTGGGACAGGGAACTATGGCTACACCTTC,CASSPVTGTGNYGYTF
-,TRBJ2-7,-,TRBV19,TGTGCCAGTAGCCCTCAGGGCCTCTCCTACGAGCAGTACTTC,CASSPQGLSYEQYF
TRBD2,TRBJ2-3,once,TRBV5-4,TGTGCCAGCAGCTCGAGCGGGGCGAGCACAGATACGCAGTATTTT,CASSSSGASTDTQYF
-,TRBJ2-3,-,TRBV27,TGTGCCAGCACCCCAGGGGCAGAGTATAGCACAGATACGCAGTATTTT,CASTPGAEYSTDTQYF
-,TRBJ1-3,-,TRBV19,TGTGCCAGTAGTATATCGATTTACTCTGGAAACACCATATATTTT,CASSISIYSGNTIYF
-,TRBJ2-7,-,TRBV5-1,TGCGCCAGCAGCTTGGGGTCGGCGGAAGAGCAGTACTTC,CASSLGSAEEQYF
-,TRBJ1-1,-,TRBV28,TGTGCCAGCAGAACCCGGGTTGAAGCTTTCTTT,CASRTRVEAFF
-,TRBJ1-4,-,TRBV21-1,TGTGCCAGCAGCAAAGGATGGACGAGACGGGGTAATGAAAAACTGTTTTTT,CASSKGWTRRGNEKLFF
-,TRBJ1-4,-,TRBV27,TGTGCCAGCAGTTTATCCCCGACGTTGGGACTGTTTTTT,CASSLSPTLGLFF
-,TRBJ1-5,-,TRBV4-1,TGCGCCAGCAGCCACCCCGGTGAACAGCCCCAGCATTTT,CASSHPGEQPQHF
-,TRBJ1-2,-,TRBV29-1,TGCAGCGTTGAAGGAGGCATCCACTATGGCTACACCTTC,CSVEGGIHYGYTF
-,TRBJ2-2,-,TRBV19,TGTGCCAGTAGTATAACCGAGGCCGGGGAGCTGTTTTTT,CASSITEAGELFF
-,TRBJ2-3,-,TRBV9,TGTGCCAGCAGCGTAGGTGGGCAGGTTCTGGATACGCAGTATTTT,CASSVGGQVLDTQYF
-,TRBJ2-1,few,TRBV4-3,TGCGCCAGCAGCCAAGGTGTAAGGGGCAATGAGCAGTTCTTC,CASSQGVRGNEQFF
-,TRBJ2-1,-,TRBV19,TGTGCCAGTAGTATAAAGGTGGCGGCCGAGCAGTTCTTC,CASSIKVAAEQFF
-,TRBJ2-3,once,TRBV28,TGTGCCAGCAGTTTGTGGGGGACCACAGATACGCAGTATTTT,CASSLWGTTDTQYF
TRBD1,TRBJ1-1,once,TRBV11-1,TGTGCCAGCAGCCCGCCGACAGGGGTGAACACTGAAGCTTTCTTT,CASSPPTGVNTEAFF
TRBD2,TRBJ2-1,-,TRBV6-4,TGTGCCAGCAGTGAAGGACTAGCGAGCAATGAGCAGTTCTTC,CASSEGLASNEQFF
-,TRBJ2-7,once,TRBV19,TGTGCCAGTAGTGACCTTTTCTACGAGCAGTACTTC,CASSDLFYEQYF
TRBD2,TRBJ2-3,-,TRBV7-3,TGTGCCAGCAGCTTAATGGGGCGGGGGAGCACAGATACGCAGTATTTT,CASSLMGRGSTDTQYF
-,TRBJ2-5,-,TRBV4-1,TGCGCCAGCAGCTCAGCTAGCGTCTTAGGGGAGACCCAGTACTTC,CASSSASVLGETQYF
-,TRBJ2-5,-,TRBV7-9,TGTGCCAGCAGCCCCCCGGACCCCCAGGACGCAAGAGAGACCCAGTACTTC,CASSPPDPQDARETQYF
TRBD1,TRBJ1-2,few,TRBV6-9,TGTGCCAGCAGCGACGTTACCGGGACAGGGTACTATGGCTACACCTTC,CASSDVTGTGYYGYTF
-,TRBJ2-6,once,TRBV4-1,TGCGCCAGCAGCCAAGGTGGGGCCAACGTCCTGACTTTC,CASSQGGANVLTF
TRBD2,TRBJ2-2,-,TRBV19,TGTGCCAGTAGTATAGGCCTAGCGGGAGACACCGGGGAGCTGTTTTTT,CASSIGLAGDTGELFF
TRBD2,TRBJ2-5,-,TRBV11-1,TGTGCCAGCAGCCCAGCGGGGGGATCGCGAGAGCAGTACTTC,CASSPAGGSREQYF
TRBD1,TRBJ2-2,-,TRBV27,TGTGCCAGCAGTCCTCAGGGGGCGGCAGGCGGGGAGCTGTTTTTT,CASSPQGAAGGELFF
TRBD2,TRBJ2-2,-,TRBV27,TGTGCCAGCAGTTTAATGGAACGGGAGGGCACCGGGGAGCTGTTTTTT,CASSLMEREGTGELFF
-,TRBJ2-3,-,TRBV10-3,TGTGCCATCAGTGGCAGGACTAGCACAGATACGCAGTATTTT,CAISGRTSTDTQYF
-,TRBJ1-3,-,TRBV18,TGTGCCAGCTCACCTAGTGACAGCAGAAACACCATATATTTT,CASSPSDSRNTIYF
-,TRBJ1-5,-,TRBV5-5,TGTGCCAGCAGCTTGGGTAATGGGGTTACTCAGCCCCAGCATTTT,CASSLGNGVTQPQHF
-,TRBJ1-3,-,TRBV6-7,TGTGCCAGCAGTTACTTGGCACTAAAAAGGGATACGGGATTAAACACCATATATTTT,CASSYLALKRDTGLNTIYF
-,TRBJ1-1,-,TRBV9,TGTGCCAGCAGCCCCGGTGGGGATTATGAAGCTTTCTTT,CASSPGGDYEAFF
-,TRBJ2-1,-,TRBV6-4,TGTGCCAGCAGTGACTCGGGAGGTGGGGCCTACAATGAGCAGTTCTTC,CASSDSGGGAYNEQFF
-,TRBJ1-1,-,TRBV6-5,TGTGCCAGCAGCAAAGAACCGACAGGCAACACTGAAGCTTTCTTT,CASSKEPTGNTEAFF
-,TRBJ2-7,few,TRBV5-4,TGTGCCAGCAGCCATGGAACAGGCTCCTACGAGCAGTACTTC,CASSHGTGSYEQYF
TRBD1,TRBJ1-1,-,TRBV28,TGTGCCAGCAGTTTAGATATGCAGGGGGGAGGTTTCTTT,CASSLDMQGGGFF
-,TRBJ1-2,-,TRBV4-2,TGTGCCAGCAGCCAAGAATTCAGGGCAGAGGATGGCTACACCTTC,CASSQEFRAEDGYTF